This section outlines one T cell receptor (beta chain) sequence together with its context. The antigen is undetermined. This sample is drawn from a study of PD-1 blockade in classical Hodgkin lymphoma. Study findings and constraints: When set against healthy donors, newly diagnosed patients were reported to show lower baseline TCR diversity.

Repertoires were generated with immunoSEQ multiplex PCR, while TCRdb's copy carries only in-frame clones and drops some. In the table there are nearly 60,000 clones, approximately 90% of which are singletons. Each patient relapsed following autologous stem cell transplantation, and prior brentuximab vedotin exposure differed. The patients, who had relapsed/refractory classical Hodgkin lymphoma, achieved best responses of complete response, partial response or progressive disease. The V end lost 4 bases, the J end lost 3 bases, and 7 bases lay between the germline ends. The CDR3 is 13 amino acids. CDR1 MDHEN and CDR2 SYDVKM come from the germline V gene.

This clonotype was sampled from a human donor with classical Hodgkin lymphoma. Sample: peripheral blood mononuclear cells (PBMCs), taken before the second cycle of nivolumab. The chain joins TRBV28 to TRBJ2-4; TRBD2 is a possible D gene (6 bases). CDR3 nucleotides: TGTGCCAGCAGTTCGGGGGACAAAAACATTCAGTACTTC. Translated: CASSSGDKNIQYF.